The present T cell receptor beta chain was sequenced within a study of tumor-infiltrating lymphocytes in localized non-small cell lung cancer. Study-level points and caveats: Recurrence-free survival showed no association with tumor T-cell fraction.

Trimming shortened V by 7 bases and J by 0 bases, and 9 bases separated the two germline ends. Per the germline V gene, CDR1 is SNHLY and CDR2 is FYNNEI. The CDR3 is 13 residues long. Concerning this clone itself: Its antigen is still unknown.

The repertoire was sequenced with immunoSEQ multiplex PCR; TCRdb's copy has only in-frame clones and lacks some. The top ten clones hold 3.5% to 5% of a sample with some 14,000 clones, roughly 75% of them seen once. This TCR was sampled from a human donor with non-small cell lung cancer. This chain uses TRBV2 with TRBJ1-2; D not resolved. Sequencing was done on a sample of lung tumor tissue. The CDR3 DNA reads TGTGCCAGCAATGACGGGTCTAACTATGGCTACACCTTC. Translated: CASNDGSNYGYTF.